A selection of T cell receptor beta chains follows, all from one sample in a study of T cell responses to AZD1222 COVID-19 vaccine. Assay used: immunoSEQ multiplex PCR; TCRdb lists only in-frame clones, some missing. Of around 140,000 clones listed, around 87% are singletons. Sequencing used peripheral blood, obtained on day 0 of AZD1222 vaccination. All receptors derive from an adult in good health. Each CDR3 is given without its conserved first and last residue.

v_call: TRBV27; j_call: TRBJ2-2; cdr3_aa: ASSLNAGTGELF
v_call: TRBV5-4; j_call: TRBJ1-2; cdr3_aa: ASRRISWGYGYT
v_call: TRBV28; j_call: TRBJ2-1; cdr3_aa: ASSSTSGSYNEQF
v_call: TRBV2; j_call: TRBJ1-6; cdr3_aa: ASRSGGGNSPLH
v_call: TRBV4-1; j_call: TRBJ1-5; cdr3_aa: ASSQDMGQGRSNQPQH
v_call: TRBV27; j_call: TRBJ1-2; cdr3_aa: ASSLDRLNYGYT
v_call: TRBV11-3; j_call: TRBJ1-1; cdr3_aa: ASSPGAGRSDTEAF
v_call: TRBV9; j_call: TRBJ1-1; cdr3_aa: ASSEGTTNTEAF
v_call: TRBV5-1; j_call: TRBJ1-5; cdr3_aa: ASSPTGNQPQH
v_call: TRBV10-2; j_call: TRBJ2-2; cdr3_aa: ASSAPYRTGELF
v_call: TRBV15; j_call: TRBJ2-5; cdr3_aa: ATSRDEGQETQY
v_call: TRBV27; j_call: TRBJ1-3; cdr3_aa: ASSLLPGVNTIY
v_call: TRBV27; j_call: TRBJ1-2; cdr3_aa: ASSRPGQGVDGYT
v_call: TRBV29-1; j_call: TRBJ1-1; cdr3_aa: STRTGSTEAF
v_call: TRBV19; j_call: TRBJ2-3; cdr3_aa: ASSIDVGRLTDTQY
v_call: TRBV29-1; j_call: TRBJ2-7; cdr3_aa: SVGRGTGTYEQY
v_call: TRBV11-3; j_call: TRBJ2-5; cdr3_aa: ASSTGLGGTETQY
v_call: TRBV7-6; j_call: TRBJ2-3; cdr3_aa: ASSLEALAGEAQY
v_call: TRBV19; j_call: TRBJ1-2; cdr3_aa: ASKQGSNPSNYGYT
v_call: TRBV7-9; j_call: TRBJ1-5; cdr3_aa: ASSFDRAQPQH
v_call: TRBV27; j_call: TRBJ1-6; cdr3_aa: ASSLFSQGYNSPLH
v_call: TRBV21-1; j_call: TRBJ1-3; cdr3_aa: ASSKDCRGLFFRGNTIY
v_call: TRBV2; j_call: TRBJ1-4; cdr3_aa: ASTEGTVATNEKLF
v_call: TRBV3-1/TRBV3-2; j_call: TRBJ1-5; cdr3_aa: ASSQGYRGNQPQH
v_call: TRBV6-5; j_call: TRBJ2-4; cdr3_aa: ASRNLAKNIQY
v_call: TRBV19; j_call: TRBJ2-5; cdr3_aa: ASSINGGETQY
v_call: TRBV5-6; j_call: TRBJ2-5; cdr3_aa: ASVTLAGGPQETQY